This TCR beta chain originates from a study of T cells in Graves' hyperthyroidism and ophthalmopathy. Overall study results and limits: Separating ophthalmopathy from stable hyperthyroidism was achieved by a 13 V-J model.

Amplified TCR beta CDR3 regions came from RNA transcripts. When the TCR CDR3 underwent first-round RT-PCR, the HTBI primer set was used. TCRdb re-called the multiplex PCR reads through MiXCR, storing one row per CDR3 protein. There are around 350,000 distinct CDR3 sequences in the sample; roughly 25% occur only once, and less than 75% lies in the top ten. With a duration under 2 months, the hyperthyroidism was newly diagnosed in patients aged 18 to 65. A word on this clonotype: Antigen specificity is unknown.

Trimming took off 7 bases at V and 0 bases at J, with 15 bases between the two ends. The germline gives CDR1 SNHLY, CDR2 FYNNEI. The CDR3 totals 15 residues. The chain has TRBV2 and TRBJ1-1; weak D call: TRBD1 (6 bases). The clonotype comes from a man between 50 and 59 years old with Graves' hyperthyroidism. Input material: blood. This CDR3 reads CASNTWGGLNTEAFF. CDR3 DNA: TGTGCCAGCAATACCTGGGGGGGGCTGAACACTGAAGCTTTCTTT.